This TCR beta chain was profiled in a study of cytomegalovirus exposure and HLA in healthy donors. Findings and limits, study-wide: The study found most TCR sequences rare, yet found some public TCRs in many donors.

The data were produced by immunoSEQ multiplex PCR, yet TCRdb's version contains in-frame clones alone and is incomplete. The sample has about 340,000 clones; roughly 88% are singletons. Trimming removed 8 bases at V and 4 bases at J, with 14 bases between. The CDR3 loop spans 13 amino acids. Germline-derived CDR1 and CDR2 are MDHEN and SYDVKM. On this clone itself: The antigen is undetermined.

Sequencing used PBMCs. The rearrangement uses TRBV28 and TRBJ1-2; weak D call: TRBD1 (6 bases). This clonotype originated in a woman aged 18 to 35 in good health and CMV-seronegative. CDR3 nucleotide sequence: TGTGCCAGCCTGGAACAGGGTTTCTATGGCTACACCTTC. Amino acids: CASLEQGFYGYTF.